These 22 T cell receptor beta chains were all obtained from the same sample, sequenced in a study of blood T cell repertoires in COVID-19. Profiled with immunoSEQ multiplex PCR; TCRdb holds only in-frame clones, not every one. The table records 390,000 or so clones, roughly 90% of them present only once. The specimen was peripheral blood. The origin of the receptors is a woman aged 25 to 39 with active or convalescent COVID-19.

This clone turned up a few times. The chain employs TRBV19 and TRBJ2-7; D unresolved. Trimming removed 2 bases from V and 0 bases from J, with 11 bases in between. Germline V lookup: CDR1 LNHDA, CDR2 SQIVND (reference sequence). CDR3 length equals 15 residues. Here the CDR3 DNA reads TGTGCCAGTAGTATATCTGCGGAGAGCTCCTACGAGCAGTACTTC. Protein: CASSISAESSYEQYF.

This rearrangement joins TRBV12-3 or TRBV12-4 to TRBJ1-4; TRBD1 matches 8 bases. The CDR3 loop spans 11 amino acids. The J segment lost 10 bases and the V segment lost 6 bases, leaving 1 base of the junction unmatched. CDR3 nucleotides: TGTGCCAGCAGCAGGGGGCCAAAACTGTTTTTT. It is translated as CASSRGPKLFF.

The chain couples TRBV14 to TRBJ1-4, with D unresolved. The CDR3 sequence is 16 residues long. Trimming shortened V by 3 bases and J by 0 bases, and 11 bases separated the two germline ends. Germline loops: CDR1 SGHDN, CDR2 FVKESK. The CDR3 DNA is TGTGCCAGCAGCCATTCTTTGGCCGCAACTAATGAAAAACTGTTTTTT. It translates to CASSHSLAATNEKLFF.

This chain connects TRBV5-1 to TRBJ2-2; no clear D. Germline CDR1 reads SGHRS; CDR2 reads YFSETQ. The CDR3 runs to 14 residues. V lost 2 bases and J lost 7, with 12 bases in between. The CDR3 protein is CASSFSWLSGELFF. CDR3 bases: TGCGCCAGCAGCTTTAGTTGGTTAAGCGGGGAGCTGTTTTTT.

The chain is built from TRBV19 and TRBJ1-3, with a weak D call TRBD1 (6 bases). Between the trimmed V and J ends, which lost 3 bases and 4 bases, there was a span of 25 bases. This CDR3 has 19 amino acids. Germline assignment: CDR1 LNHDA and CDR2 SQIVND (reference sequence). CDR3 nucleotide sequence: TGTGCCAGTAGTATTGGGACACTTTACCAATCGCGAGCGGGAAACACCATATATTTT. Protein sequence: CASSIGTLYQSRAGNTIYF.

The chain recombines TRBV5-1 with TRBJ1-2; D uncertain. Per germline, CDR1 SGHRS and CDR2 YFSETQ. CDR3 length: 13 amino acids. The V gene lost 6 bases and the J gene lost 1 base, with 10 bases spanning the gap. DNA of the CDR3: TGCGCCAGCACCCCCGAGAGTAACTATGGCTACACCTTC. Translating it yields CASTPESNYGYTF.

The chain is built from TRBV4-1 and TRBJ1-2, with a weak D call TRBD1 (5 bases). With 0 bases removed from V and 2 bases from J, the gap between germline ends came to 13 bases. There are 16 residues in the CDR3. The germline gives CDR1 MGHRA, CDR2 YSYEKL. CDR3 sequence: CASSQDPGLQNYGYTF. The CDR3 nucleotides are TGCGCCAGCAGCCAAGATCCGGGACTGCAAAACTATGGCTACACCTTC.

The chain combines TRBV7-9 with TRBJ1-1; D perhaps matches TRBD1 (5 bases). V gave up 0 bases and J gave up 3 bases, with 11 bases separating them. The CDR3 spans 15 residues. Germline CDR1 reads SEHNR; CDR2 reads FQNEAQ (reference sequence). The CDR3 region is CASSLATRVYTEAFF. As DNA, the CDR3 is TGTGCCAGCAGCTTAGCGACCAGGGTTTACACTGAAGCTTTCTTT.

J is TRBJ2-2 and V is TRBV4-1; the match to TRBD1 covers 9 bases. The germline V gene has CDR1 MGHRA and CDR2 YSYEKL. V lost 4 bases to trimming and J lost 3 bases; unmatched junction nucleotides: 9. The CDR3 loop spans 17 amino acids. The CDR3 spells CASSREGTGGHTGELFF. DNA for the CDR3: TGCGCCAGCAGCCGGGAGGGAACAGGGGGCCACACCGGGGAGCTGTTTTTT.

The chain couples TRBV12-3 or TRBV12-4 to TRBJ1-2; D gene uncertain. This CDR3 has 13 residues. Trimming removed 0 bases at V and 6 bases at J, with 8 bases between. This CDR3 is CASSLALSHGYTF. The CDR3 DNA is TGTGCCAGCAGTTTAGCGCTAAGCCATGGCTACACCTTC.

This clone was detected once. The J gene is TRBJ2-3, the V gene TRBV6-5; TRBD1 aligns across 7 bases. This CDR3 is 15 amino acids long. Germline V gives CDR1 MNHEY, CDR2 SVGAGI. V lost 7 bases to trimming and J lost 4 bases; unmatched junction nucleotides: 11. CDR3 region: CASIPGRTGSDTQYF. Written as DNA, the CDR3 is TGTGCCAGCATTCCCGGGCGGACAGGATCAGATACGCAGTATTTT.

This clone was observed a single time. V usage is TRBV11-1 and J usage is TRBJ1-2; no firm D call. Trimming stripped 5 bases from V and 3 bases from J, with 16 bases between. The CDR3 contains 15 residues. The germline CDR1 and CDR2 sequences are SGHAT and FQDESV (reference sequence). The CDR3 here is CASSPGPPQYYGYTF. CDR3 sequence (DNA): TGTGCCAGCAGCCCTGGGCCGCCCCAATACTATGGCTACACCTTC.

The rearrangement links TRBV3-1 (or the pseudogene TRBV3-2) to TRBJ2-7, with 11 positions matching TRBD2. V was pared by 0 bases and J by 3 bases, with 16 bases of the junction left unmatched. The CDR3 contains 20 residues. CDR1 and CDR2 (germline): LGHDT, YNNKEL (reference sequence). CDR3 amino acids: CASSQDHLQTSGTRFYEQYF. The CDR3 DNA reads as TGTGCCAGCAGCCAAGATCATTTGCAGACTAGCGGGACCCGATTCTACGAGCAGTACTTC.

J is TRBJ1-6 and V is TRBV19; the D is unclear. Trimming took 5 bases from V and 7 from J, leaving 6 bases between them. CDR1 and CDR2 (germline): LNHDA, SQIVND (reference sequence). The CDR3 is 12 residues long. This CDR3 reads CASSGVNSPLHF. The CDR3 DNA is TGTGCCAGTAGTGGAGTCAATTCACCCCTCCACTTT.

The rearrangement joins TRBV11-2 to TRBJ1-4, with 8 positions matching TRBD1. Looked up from germline, CDR1 is SGHAT and CDR2 is FQNNGV. The CDR3 consists of 16 residues. V gave up 1 base and J gave up 7 bases; unmatched junction bases: 8. The CDR3 sequence: CASSLVRGTGGEKLFF. CDR3 sequence (DNA): TGTGCCAGCAGCTTAGTAAGGGGAACAGGGGGTGAAAAACTGTTTTTT.

The chain joins TRBV19 to TRBJ2-7, with 12 bases aligning to TRBD1. The CDR3 extends over 16 amino acids. From germline, CDR1 is LNHDA and CDR2 SQIVND (reference sequence). With V trimmed by 3 bases and J by 5 bases, 8 bases remained unmatched. The CDR3 coding sequence is TGTGCCAGTAGTATTGGCGGGGGGACAGGGGGCAACGAGCAGTACTTC. It yields the protein CASSIGGGTGGNEQYF. Full variable domain (missing parts from reference TRBV19 and TRBJ2-7): DGGITQSPKYLFRKEGQNVTLSCEQNLNHDAMYWYRQDPGQGLRLIYYSQIVNDFQKGDIAEGYSVSREKKESFPLTVTSAQKNPTAFYLCASSIGGGTGGNEQYFGPGTRLTVT.

J is TRBJ2-1 and V is TRBV5-4, with TRBD1 identical over 7 bases. V gave up 4 bases and J gave up 4 bases; unmatched junction bases: 2. CDR1 and CDR2 from the germline V gene are SGHNT and YYREEE (reference sequence). The CDR3 covers 13 residues. The CDR3 sequence: CASSGTAYNEQFF. CDR3 bases: TGTGCCAGCAGCGGGACAGCTTACAATGAGCAGTTCTTC.

The rearrangement links TRBV3-1 (or the pseudogene TRBV3-2) to TRBJ2-3, with D possibly matching TRBD2 (5 bases). This CDR3 is built from 16 residues. V was shortened by 1 base and J by 2 bases, with 13 bases between the two germline ends. The germline CDR1 and CDR2 sequences are LGHDT and YNNKEL (reference sequence). The CDR3 coding sequence is TGTGCCAGCAGCCAAGGAGTAGCGTCGACCACAGATACGCAGTATTTT. This sequence encodes CASSQGVASTTDTQYF.

The chain carries TRBV18 and TRBJ1-1; weak D call: TRBD1 (5 bases). The germline gives CDR1 KGHSH, CDR2 LQKENI. V was pared by 4 bases and J by 3 bases, with 15 bases between. The CDR3 has 15 residues. CDR3 loop: CASSHTGGWDTEAFF. CDR3 in DNA: TGTGCCAGCTCACACACAGGAGGGTGGGACACTGAAGCTTTCTTT.

DNA for the CDR3: TGCGCCAGCAGCCAAGAGGGACACAGGGTGAACTACGAGCAGTACTTC. The encoded protein is CASSQEGHRVNYEQYF. This chain links TRBV4-1 with TRBJ2-7; tentatively, D is TRBD1 (6 bases). The CDR3 loop spans 16 amino acids. Trimming left V 0 bases short and J 3 bases short, with 15 bases between. CDR1 is MGHRA and CDR2 is YSYEKL in the germline V gene.

This sequence joins TRBV15 and TRBJ1-2; 10 bases line up with TRBD1. Germline trimming cut 0 bases from V and 5 bases from J; bases unmatched to any gene: 3. This CDR3 is 15 amino acids long. Germline CDR1 reads LNHNV; CDR2 reads YYDKDF (reference sequence). CDR3 protein: CATSRERGQGYGYTF. The CDR3 DNA is TGTGCCACCAGCAGAGAGAGGGGACAGGGGTATGGCTACACCTTC.

The chain recombines TRBV15 with TRBJ2-1; the match to TRBD2 covers 10 bases. With 5 bases clipped from V and 2 bases from J, the junction kept 12 bases outside the gene matches. The germline V gene has CDR1 LNHNV and CDR2 YYDKDF (reference sequence). The CDR3 loop spans 18 amino acids. As DNA, the CDR3 is TGTGCCACCAGCGTTAGTCCGGGACTAGCGTTGGCCTACAATGAGCAGTTCTTC. Amino acids: CATSVSPGLALAYNEQFF.